The 21 T cell receptor beta chains below all came from one sample that was sequenced in a study of CD8+CD57+ T cells in acquired aplastic anemia. Selection for sequencing was limited to patients who had shown CD8+CD57+ cell expansion by flow cytometry. CDR3 and TCR beta VDJ profiling relied on a genomic DNA template. TCRdb independently ran MiXCR on the reads; one entry per CDR3 protein. Of about 160,000 distinct CDR3 sequences listed, about 64% are singletons. Sequencing used sorted CD4+, CD8+, or CD8+CD57+ T cells (not recorded which) from PBMCs. Source of these receptors: a human donor with aplastic anemia.

The chain combines TRBV2 with TRBJ1-2, with 9 bases fitting TRBD1. The CDR3 is 13 residues long. J was trimmed by 8 bases and V by 4 bases; bases with no gene match: 5. CDR1 is SNHLY, CDR2 FYNNEI, per germline. As DNA, the CDR3 is TGTGCCAGCAGTGCGGGGACAGGGCCGGGCTACACCTTC. Translation: CASSAGTGPGYTF. The full variable domain, rest sourced from reference TRBV2 and TRBJ1-2, is EPEVTQTPSHQVTQMGQEVILRCVPISNHLYFYWYRQILGQKVEFLVSFYNNEISEKSEIFDDQFSVERPDGSNFTLKIRSTKLEDSAMYFCASSAGTGPGYTFGSGTRLTVV.

The chain employs TRBV5-1 and TRBJ2-5, with TRBD1 identical over 8 bases. V dropped 3 bases and J dropped 5; count of bases not matched to a gene: 6. CDR3 length equals 14 residues. Germline lookup yields CDR1 SGHRS and CDR2 YFSETQ. The CDR3 spells CASSSRGRVETQYF. CDR3 nucleotides: TGCGCCAGCAGCTCCAGGGGGCGGGTGGAGACCCAGTACTTC.

The V gene is TRBV7-2, the J gene TRBJ2-3, with 11 bases fitting TRBD1. Germline lookup yields CDR1 SGHTA and CDR2 FQGNSA. The J segment lost 4 bases and the V segment lost 4 bases, leaving 13 bases of the junction unmatched. The CDR3 contains 18 residues. CDR3 coding DNA: TGTGCCAGCAGCTCTAGGCGGGACCAGGACAGGGGGCCAGATACGCAGTATTTT. It encodes CASSSRRDQDRGPDTQYF. The entire variable domain, with the rest obtained from reference TRBV7-2 and TRBJ2-3, is as follows: GAGVSQSPSNKVTEKGKDVELRCDPISGHTALYWYRQSLGQGLEFLIYFQGNSAPDKSGLPSDRFSAERTGGSVSTLTIQRTQQEDSAVYLCASSSRRDQDRGPDTQYFGPGTRLTVL.

The J gene is TRBJ2-2, the V gene TRBV5-1; TRBD1 agrees at 9 bases. The trim removed 0 bases at V and 9 bases at J, leaving 6 bases unmatched. Germline values: CDR1 SGHRS, CDR2 YFSETQ. The CDR3 sequence is 15 residues long. CDR3 bases: TGCGCCAGCAGCTTGGACGGGACAGGGATTAGGGAGCTGTTTTTT. Its protein product is CASSLDGTGIRELFF. Looking up the rest from reference TRBV5-1 and TRBJ2-2 gives the full variable domain: KAGVTQTPRYLIKTRGQQVTLSCSPISGHRSVSWYQQTPGQGLQFLFEYFSETQRNKGNFPGRFSGRQFSNSRSEMNVSTLELGDSALYLCASSLDGTGIRELFFGEGSRLTVL.

The chain is built from TRBV5-1 and TRBJ2-7, with no clear D. The germline V gene encodes CDR1 SGHRS and CDR2 YFSETQ. The ends were cut back, 0 bases at V and 2 bases at J, with 12 bases in the middle. The CDR3 totals 15 residues. The CDR3 region is CASSLDGVGAYEQYF. CDR3 nucleotides: TGCGCCAGCAGCTTGGATGGGGTTGGTGCCTACGAGCAGTACTTC.

This clonotype has a handful of counts. This chain connects TRBV11-2 to TRBJ2-5; D gene uncertain. The CDR3 runs to 15 residues. Germline CDR1 reads SGHAT; CDR2 reads FQNNGV. The ends were cut back, 6 bases at V and 4 bases at J, with 18 bases in the middle. The CDR3 region has the DNA TGTGCCAGCAGTGAAACTATTCTGACGGGAGAGACCCAGTACTTC. Its translation: CASSETILTGETQYF.

The chain joins TRBV7-2 to TRBJ2-5; 8 bases line up with TRBD2. TRBJ2-7 explains the end of the DNA better; the J call may be wrong. The CDR3 loop spans 16 amino acids. CDR1 and CDR2 (germline): SGHTA, FQGNSA. The CDR3, as DNA: TGTGCCAGCAGCCACAGGAGCGGGGGCCCCTCCTACGAGCAGTACTTC. Translated, it gives CASSHRSGGPSYEQYF.

V is TRBV20-1 and J is TRBJ2-3; D unresolved. Per the germline V gene, CDR1 is DFQATT and CDR2 is SNEGSKA (reference sequence). V dropped 1 base and J dropped 5 bases, with 7 bases sitting between them. This CDR3 comprises 12 residues. The CDR3 sequence: CSARVWGDTQYF. The CDR3 DNA reads TGCAGTGCTAGAGTATGGGGAGATACGCAGTATTTT.

The chain joins TRBV20-1 to TRBJ2-7, with D tentatively TRBD2 (6 bases). This CDR3 has 13 residues. V was trimmed by 0 bases and J by 3 bases, leaving 9 bases between them. Germline-derived CDR1 and CDR2 are DFQATT and SNEGSKA (reference sequence). CDR3: CSARDGTRYEQYF. The CDR3 DNA is TGCAGTGCTAGAGATGGGACTCGCTACGAGCAGTACTTC.

The sample holds one count of this clonotype. The chain links TRBV10-3 to TRBJ2-3, with 8 bases identical to TRBD1. The CDR3 consists of 15 residues. Trimming cost V 4 bases and J 4 bases; bases outside gene matches: 7. CDR1 is ENHRY and CDR2 is SYGVKD in the germline V gene. CDR3 amino acids: CAISVARGQADTQYF. For the CDR3, the DNA is TGTGCCATCAGTGTAGCCAGGGGGCAGGCAGATACGCAGTATTTT.

The chain combines TRBV20-1 with TRBJ2-5; TRBD2 aligns across 8 bases. This CDR3 comprises 15 residues. The germline V gene encodes CDR1 DFQATT and CDR2 SNEGSKA (reference sequence). V lost 4 bases to trimming and J lost 4 bases; unmatched junction nucleotides: 11. The CDR3 coding sequence is TGCAGTGCTACCGAGGCGGGGGGAGAATTAGAGACCCAGTACTTC. This sequence encodes CSATEAGGELETQYF.

The chain combines TRBV24-1 with TRBJ2-1; D may be TRBD1 or TRBD2 (5 bases each). The CDR3 has 17 residues. With 2 bases removed from V and 11 bases from J, the gap between germline ends came to 24 bases. Germline V gene data show CDR1 as KGHDR and CDR2 as SFDVKD. The CDR3 region is CATSDSSPGRAGGQQFF. The CDR3 nucleotides read TGTGCCACCAGTGATTCATCACCGGGACGAGCTGGGGGACAGCAGTTCTTC.

This clonotype was counted only a few times. The chain carries TRBV7-8 and TRBJ2-2; D is possibly TRBD1 (5 bases). In germline, CDR1 is SGHVS, CDR2 FQNEAQ. V lost 2 bases and J 6 bases, leaving 7 bases between the germline ends. The CDR3 contains 13 residues. This chain's CDR3 is CASSLIGAGELFF. The CDR3 nucleotides read TGTGCCAGCAGCTTAATAGGGGCCGGGGAGCTGTTTTTT.

The rearrangement joins TRBV20-1 to TRBJ2-1; 12 nucleotides align to TRBD2. CDR3 length: 14 amino acids. Germline lookup yields CDR1 DFQATT and CDR2 SNEGSKA (reference sequence). V lost 3 bases, J lost 10 bases, and 7 bases stayed unmatched. The CDR3 region is CSARTSGGPLEQFF. The CDR3 nucleotides read TGCAGTGCTAGGACTAGCGGGGGCCCATTGGAGCAGTTCTTC.

This chain links TRBV19 with TRBJ1-5, with TRBD1 matching 10 bases. J was trimmed by 5 bases and V by 6 bases; bases with no gene match: 10. This CDR3 comprises 16 residues. Germline V gene sequence: CDR1 LNHDA, CDR2 SQIVND (reference sequence). CDR3 protein: CASRTTGGATHQPQHF. The CDR3 DNA reads as TGTGCCAGTAGAACGACAGGGGGCGCGACGCATCAGCCCCAGCATTTT.

The genes are TRBV4-1 and TRBJ1-6; no clear D gene. The CDR3 runs 13 residues. CDR1 MGHRA and CDR2 YSYEKL come from the germline V gene. Trimming removed 3 bases from V and 7 bases from J, with 7 bases in between. The CDR3 loop is CASSQSVNSPLHF. CDR3 DNA sequence: TGCGCCAGCAGCCAGTCGGTGAATTCACCCCTCCACTTT.

This clonotype showed up just once. This rearrangement joins TRBV5-6 to TRBJ2-3; 11 positions agree with TRBD2. CDR1 is SGHDT, CDR2 YYEEEE, per germline. This CDR3 spans 19 amino acids. V shed 3 bases and J 0 bases; nucleotides not matched to a gene: 12. The CDR3 DNA is TGTGCCAGCAGCTACTATCCTCTACTAGCGGGGGATAGCACAGATACGCAGTATTTT. Protein sequence: CASSYYPLLAGDSTDTQYF.

This clonotype was detected a few times. The chain employs TRBV7-6 and TRBJ2-7, with 8 bases fitting TRBD1. Per germline, CDR1 SGHVS and CDR2 FNYEAQ. The CDR3 extends over 13 amino acids. J gave up 3 bases and V 4 bases, and 2 bases lay outside the gene matches. The chain's CDR3 is CASSSGTGYEQYF. The DNA of the CDR3 is TGTGCCAGCAGCTCGGGGACAGGCTACGAGCAGTACTTC.

This clonotype appeared many times. This chain uses TRBV29-1 with TRBJ2-7; TRBD2 matches at 12 bases. Germline V CDR1 and CDR2: SQVTM, ANQGSEA. The ends lost 6 bases at V and 0 bases at J; junction bases unmatched: 6. The CDR3 consists of 15 residues. The CDR3 nucleotides read TGCAGCGTCGAATTGACTAGCGGGAGCTCCTACGAGCAGTACTTC. Translated: CSVELTSGSSYEQYF.

The chain employs TRBV9 and TRBJ2-2, with D uncertain. This CDR3 has 10 amino acids. The V end was cut by 3 bases, the J end by 10 bases, with 4 bases between. In germline, CDR1 is SGDLS, CDR2 YYNGEE. CDR3 DNA sequence: TGTGCCAGCAGCGGGCCGGAGCTGTTTTTT. Translation gives CASSGPELFF.

The V and J genes are TRBV10-3 and TRBJ1-4, with TRBD1 matching over 7 bases. Germline CDR1 ENHRY, CDR2 SYGVKD. This CDR3 is 13 amino acids long. Germline trimming cut 6 bases from V and 3 bases from J; bases unmatched to any gene: 1. CDR3 region: CAISDRANEKLFF. The CDR3 DNA reads as TGTGCCATCAGCGACAGGGCTAATGAAAAACTGTTTTTT.